Reported below is one T cell receptor beta chain. Authors' methods: Reference gene primers were amplified, and this amplification served to estimate nucleated cell counts. Data came from immunoSEQ multiplex PCR; TCRdb stores just in-frame clones and leaves some out. Clonal size and the V and J genes are those of that table, whereas D and trimming came from the DNA. The data contain about 130,000 clones, approximately 87% of them singletons. V was cut by 1 base and J by 3 bases, with 10 bases left in between. The CDR3 has 14 residues. Germline V gives CDR1 SGHRS, CDR2 YFSETQ. These data belong to a study of blood T cell repertoires in COVID-19. As for the study in general: Specimens from acute and convalescent COVID-19 originated in the United States, Italy and Spain. The analysed material was cDNA or gDNA that came from T cells, B-cell-depleted T cells, or PBMCs.

The chain carries TRBV5-1 and TRBJ1-1; a possible D gene is TRBD1 (6 bases). The TCR sequence derives from a woman in her sixties with acute or convalescent COVID-19. Source material: peripheral blood. CDR3 protein: CASSLLGADTEAFF. DNA of the CDR3: TGCGCCAGCAGCTTGTTGGGGGCGGACACTGAAGCTTTCTTT. Filled out from reference TRBV5-1 and TRBJ1-1, the complete variable domain reads KAGVTQTPRYLIKTRGQQVTLSCSPISGHRSVSWYQQTPGQGLQFLFEYFSETQRNKGNFPGRFSGRQFSNSRSEMNVSTLELGDSALYLCASSLLGADTEAFFGQGTRLTVV.